A selection of T cell receptor beta chains follows, all from one sample in a study of cytomegalovirus exposure and HLA in healthy donors. Assay: immunoSEQ multiplex PCR; the TCRdb copy retains only in-frame clones and omits some. The table records roughly 170,000 clones, roughly four fifths of them present only once. What was sequenced was PBMCs. The receptor source for this set is a female donor in good health and CMV-seronegative. Both conserved end residues are part of each CDR3. The D gene is left open where the match is weak. Expanded clones get a size class; other rows say once, few or many, or leave the size out.

TRBV6-6,NA,TRBJ2-7,TRBD1,TGTGCCAGCAGTGGCGGACAGGGGAAGTCCTACGAGCAGTACTTC,CASSGGQGKSYEQYF
TRBV7-6,once,TRBJ2-5,TRBD2,TGTGCCAGAAAGAGCGGGAGGGCGGAGACCCAGTACTTC,CARKSGRAETQYF
TRBV5-1,NA,TRBJ2-1,NA,TGCGCCAGCAGCTTGGTCGTCGGGGAGGTATCGGGTGAGCAGTTCTTC,CASSLVVGEVSGEQFF
TRBV2,NA,TRBJ2-2,NA,TGTGCCAGCAGTGTTGGACCCAGCGGTAAGGCCGCCGGGGAGCTGTTTTTT,CASSVGPSGKAAGELFF
TRBV30,NA,TRBJ2-7,TRBD1,TGTGCCTGGAGTGTCCTGCCAGGGGGACGTAACCCTCGGCGGTACTTC,CAWSVLPGGRNPRRYF
TRBV6-5,NA,TRBJ2-1,NA,TGTGCCAGCAGTCGAGACAGGTACTCCTACAATGAGCAGTTCTTC,CASSRDRYSYNEQFF
TRBV5-1,NA,TRBJ2-1,NA,TGCGCCAGCAGGTATAACAATGAGCAGTTCTTC,CASRYNNEQFF
TRBV11-3,NA,TRBJ2-3,NA,TGTGCCAGCAGAGGGGGGGGCACAGATACGCAGTATTTT,CASRGGGTDTQYF
TRBV27,NA,TRBJ1-2,TRBD1,TGTGCCAGCAGTTCGACAGGGGAAGGCTACACCTTC,CASSSTGEGYTF
TRBV7-8,NA,TRBJ1-4,NA,TGTGCCAGCAGCTTAGACAGGGCCAATGAAAAACTGTTTTTT,CASSLDRANEKLFF
TRBV9,few,TRBJ2-7,TRBD2,TGTGCCAGCAGCATTAGCGGGGGGGATGCCTACGAGCAGTACTTC,CASSISGGDAYEQYF
TRBV9,NA,TRBJ2-3,NA,TGTGCCAGCAGCGTATACGGGACTGCAGAGACAGATACGCAGTATTTT,CASSVYGTAETDTQYF
TRBV30,NA,TRBJ1-3,NA,TGTGCCTGGAATATCCAGGCCTCTGGAAACACCATATATTTT,CAWNIQASGNTIYF
TRBV10-3,NA,TRBJ1-1,TRBD1,TGTGCCATCAGTGAGTCACAGGGGGCAAGAACCGAAGCTTTCTTT,CAISESQGARTEAFF
TRBV15,few,TRBJ2-3,NA,TGTGCCACCAGCAGGCAGGGGGGCAGCAAAGATACGCAGTATTTT,CATSRQGGSKDTQYF
TRBV9,NA,TRBJ2-1,NA,TGTGCCAGCAGCTTTAGCGGCCAGGAGCAGTTCTTC,CASSFSGQEQFF
TRBV7-3,NA,TRBJ2-2,TRBD1,TGTGCCAGCAGCTTATTGGGACAGGGGGCATACACCGGGGAGCTGTTTTTT,CASSLLGQGAYTGELFF
TRBV9,NA,TRBJ2-7,NA,TGTGCCAGCAGCGTAGAGTCAGGGGACTACGAGCAGTACTTC,CASSVESGDYEQYF
TRBV19,NA,TRBJ1-5,TRBD1,TGTGCCAGTAGTATAGGGGACAGGGTCAGCAATCAGCCCCAGCATTTT,CASSIGDRVSNQPQHF
TRBV7-8,NA,TRBJ2-5,TRBD2,TGTGCCAGCAGCTTAGCGGCTAGCGGGGGACAAGAGACCCAGTACTTC,CASSLAASGGQETQYF
TRBV5-4,NA,TRBJ1-1,NA,TGTGCCAGCAGCTTGGGCCTTATATGGGGGAGGGGGACTGAAGCTTTCTTT,CASSLGLIWGRGTEAFF
TRBV9,NA,TRBJ2-7,NA,TGTGCCAGCAGCGTAGAGGCTAGCACAGACTACGAGCAGTACTTC,CASSVEASTDYEQYF
TRBV11-2,once,TRBJ2-3,NA,TGTGCCAGCAGCCTCGGGGTTACTAGCACAGATACGCAGTATTTT,CASSLGVTSTDTQYF
TRBV2,NA,TRBJ2-7,TRBD2,TGTGCCAGCCGCGCTAGCGGGCCATCCTACGAGCAGTACTTC,CASRASGPSYEQYF
TRBV6-5,NA,TRBJ1-4,TRBD1,TGTGCCAGCAGTTACTCGGTGGGACAGTTTAATGAAAAACTGTTTTTT,CASSYSVGQFNEKLFF
TRBV6-1,few,TRBJ2-3,TRBD1,TGTGCCAGCAGTGCGGAGGCAGGGGGCATGGATACGCAGTATTTT,CASSAEAGGMDTQYF
TRBV28,few,TRBJ2-7,TRBD2,TGTGCCAGCAGAGAGAGACTAGCTCGCGAGCAGTACTTC,CASRERLAREQYF
TRBV11-2,once,TRBJ2-1,TRBD1,TGTGCCAGCAGCCCATTAGGGGCACAGGGGCGGAATGAGCAGTTCTTC,CASSPLGAQGRNEQFF
TRBV19,NA,TRBJ2-5,TRBD2,TGTGCCAGTAGTATGGCAGGACTAGTGTACCAAGAGACCCAGTACTTC,CASSMAGLVYQETQYF
TRBV13,NA,TRBJ2-7,TRBD1,TGTGCCAGCAGCTTGGGGACAGGGGGCTCCGAGCAGTACTTC,CASSLGTGGSEQYF
TRBV10-2,NA,TRBJ2-5,TRBD2,TGCGCCAGCGCGGGACTAGCGGGAGAGACCCAGTACTTC,CASAGLAGETQYF
TRBV14,NA,TRBJ2-3,TRBD1,TGTGCCAGCAGCCAACCTGGGACAGGGGCAAATACGCAGTATTTT,CASSQPGTGANTQYF
TRBV4-2,NA,TRBJ1-4,TRBD1,TGTGCCAGCGAAAGGGGGACAGGGGGGAATGAAAAACTGTTTTTT,CASERGTGGNEKLFF
TRBV10-3,NA,TRBJ2-4,TRBD2,TGTGCCATCAGTGAGTCGACGCGGTGGACTAGCGGGACTAGGGGGGGCAAAAACATTCAGTACTTC,CAISESTRWTSGTRGGKNIQYF
TRBV5-1,NA,TRBJ1-1,NA,TGCGCCAGCAGCTTGGCGGGAATCGCTCGGGGTGACACTGAAGCTTTCTTT,CASSLAGIARGDTEAFF
TRBV4-3,NA,TRBJ2-3,NA,TGCGCCAGCAGCCAAGGTAGCACGGACACAGATACGCAGTATTTT,CASSQGSTDTDTQYF
TRBV5-5,NA,TRBJ2-1,TRBD2,TGTGCCAGCAGCCTCCTAGTAGCGGGTAACAATGAGCAGTTCTTC,CASSLLVAGNNEQFF
TRBV28,NA,TRBJ2-7,TRBD2,TGTGCCAGCAGTTCCCCCGGGGGGAAAGGAGGATACGAGCAGTACTTC,CASSSPGGKGGYEQYF
TRBV19,few,TRBJ1-5,NA,TGTGCCAGTAGTAGCCGGGATAGCAATCAGCCCCAGCATTTT,CASSSRDSNQPQHF
TRBV28,NA,TRBJ2-6,TRBD1,TGTGCCAGCCAGACAGGGGGCAGGTCTGGGGCCAACGTCCTGACTTTC,CASQTGGRSGANVLTF
TRBV7-6,few,TRBJ1-5,NA,TGTGCCAGCAGCTTAGGTTCCCTCAGCAATCAGCCCCAGCATTTT,CASSLGSLSNQPQHF
TRBV9,NA,TRBJ1-2,TRBD1,TGTGCCAGCAGCCTAACAGGGGACTATGGCTACACCTTC,CASSLTGDYGYTF
TRBV5-5,NA,TRBJ1-5,NA,TGTGCCAGCAGCCCCGACAGGAATCAGCCCCAGCATTTT,CASSPDRNQPQHF
TRBV9,NA,TRBJ1-1,TRBD1,TGTGCCAGCAGCGTCGGGACAGGTCAAACTGAAGCTTTCTTT,CASSVGTGQTEAFF
TRBV28,NA,TRBJ2-7,NA,TGTGCCAGCATCCTCCGGGGTAGCTCCTACGAGCAGTACTTC,CASILRGSSYEQYF
TRBV5-6,once,TRBJ1-1,NA,TGTGCCAGCAGCTCTGGGCCGAACACTGAAGCTTTCTTT,CASSSGPNTEAFF
TRBV6-1,few,TRBJ1-6,NA,TGTGCCAGCAGGACAGGAGATTCACCCCTCCACTTT,CASRTGDSPLHF
TRBV9,NA,TRBJ2-5,NA,TGTGCCAGCAGCGTAGATCTCGGGGAGACCCAGTACTTC,CASSVDLGETQYF
TRBV28,NA,TRBJ1-2,TRBD1,TGTGCCAGCAGTGGACAGGTCTATGGCTACACCTTC,CASSGQVYGYTF
TRBV9,NA,TRBJ2-3,NA,TGTGCCAGCAGCGTAGGATTGGGAGGAGGGGGCACAGATACGCAGTATTTT,CASSVGLGGGGTDTQYF
TRBV10-2,NA,TRBJ2-5,NA,TGCGCCAGCAGTGAGTCGGGGCTCGGAGAGACCCAGTACTTC,CASSESGLGETQYF
TRBV5-1,NA,TRBJ1-2,NA,TGCGCCAGCAGCATTCTATGGGGGGATGGCTACACCTTC,CASSILWGDGYTF